Each of the 25 T cell receptor beta chains below was sequenced from the same sample in a study of T cells in Graves' hyperthyroidism and ophthalmopathy. Regions amplified from RNA transcripts were the TCR beta CDR3 regions. The primer set for the first-round RT-PCR of the TCR CDR3 was HTBI. TCRdb reprocessed the multiplex PCR reads with MiXCR, giving one entry per CDR3 protein. Of some 570,000 distinct CDR3 sequences in the sample, more than 13% were seen once. The sequenced sample consisted of blood. These receptors were taken from a woman aged 18-30 years with Graves' ophthalmopathy.

The sample holds many counts of this clonotype. This chain joins TRBV27 and TRBJ1-5; 9 nucleotides line up with TRBD1. V was clipped by 4 bases and J by 3 bases; unmatched bases: 7. The V gene's germline CDR1 is MNHEY and CDR2 SMNVEV (reference sequence). There are 16 residues in the CDR3. For the CDR3, the DNA is TGTGCCAGCAGTTCGGTTGGGGACAGGGTCAATCAGCCCCAGCATTTT. Translation gives CASSSVGDRVNQPQHF.

This clonotype was detected ten times or more. The V and J genes are TRBV5-5 and TRBJ2-1; tentative D call: TRBD2 (6 bases). This CDR3 has 14 amino acids. Trimming removed 6 bases from V and 8 bases from J, with 18 bases in between. In germline, CDR1 is SGHKS, CDR2 YYEKEE (reference sequence). CDR3 loop: CASTRDSEGYEQFF. In nucleotides, the CDR3 is TGTGCCAGCACACGGGACTCCGAGGGCTATGAGCAGTTCTTC.

Comment on this clonotype: One end of the junction varies from germline; a read error may be responsible. V is TRBV2 and J is TRBJ2-1; 12 bases agree with TRBD2. This CDR3 comprises 18 residues. In germline, CDR1 is SNHLY, CDR2 FYNNEI. CDR3: CASTEVRLAGGGYDEQFF. CDR3 nucleotides: TGTGCCAGCACTGAAGTACGCCTAGCGGGAGGGGGGTACGATGAGCAGTTCTTC.

This chain links TRBV12-3 or TRBV12-4 with TRBJ1-1; 7 bases align to TRBD1. The J segment lost 7 bases and the V segment lost 6 bases, leaving 14 bases of the junction unmatched. This CDR3 is 15 amino acids long. The CDR3 nucleotides are TGTGCCAGCAGCAAATACGGACAGGACGGGGGTGAAGCTTTCTTT. It is translated as CASSKYGQDGGEAFF.

This clonotype was detected only a few times. V and J are TRBV19 and TRBJ1-1; no clear D. CDR1 is LNHDA, CDR2 SQIVND, per germline (reference sequence). V lost 4 bases and J lost 3, with 15 bases in between. The CDR3 sequence is 15 residues long. This CDR3 reads CASSRPGRWDTEAFF. CDR3 bases: TGTGCCAGTAGTAGGCCAGGTCGATGGGACACTGAAGCTTTCTTT.

This clonotype came up many times. The rearrangement uses TRBV20-1 and TRBJ2-5, with 7 bases identical to TRBD2. Per germline, CDR1 DFQATT and CDR2 SNEGSKA (reference sequence). After removal of 3 bases from V and 5 bases from J, the junction contained 9 bases not matched to a gene. The CDR3 extends over 14 amino acids. The CDR3, as DNA: TGCAGTGCTAGCGTAGGCGGGGGTGGTGAGACCCAGTACTTC. Protein product: CSASVGGGGETQYF.

The V gene is TRBV5-6, the J gene TRBJ2-3; TRBD1 agrees at 9 bases. CDR1 and CDR2 from the germline V gene are SGHDT and YYEEEE. The CDR3 is 16 amino acids. Losses at the gene ends were 3 bases for V and 2 bases for J; bases not matched to a gene: 7. CDR3 coding DNA: TGTGCCAGCAGCTATTTCGACAGGGGGGACACAGATACGCAGTATTTT. The encoded protein is CASSYFDRGDTDTQYF.

This clonotype was counted many times. This chain uses TRBV11-3 with TRBJ1-2; D gene unclear. V lost 4 bases, J lost 8 bases, and 17 bases lay in between. The length of the CDR3 is 14 residues. CDR1 is SGHNT, CDR2 YENEEA, per germline. The CDR3 DNA reads TGTGCCAGCAGCTCCACCGGGCTGTATTTAGGCTACACCTTC. Residues: CASSSTGLYLGYTF. Supplemented by reference TRBV11-3 and TRBJ1-2, the full variable domain reads EAGVVQSPRYKIIEKKQPVAFWCNPISGHNTLYWYLQNLGQGPELLIRYENEEAVDDSQLPKDRFSAERLKGVDSTLKIQPAELGDSAVYLCASSSTGLYLGYTFGSGTRLTVV.

This clonotype has ten or more counts. This chain connects TRBV20-1 to TRBJ2-1; TRBD2 matches 8 bases. Germline-derived CDR1 and CDR2 are DFQATT and SNEGSKA (reference sequence). The CDR3 is made up of 16 amino acids. CDR3 amino acids: CSPRDEAGVGSGEQFF. The CDR3, as DNA: TGCAGCCCTAGGGACGAAGCGGGAGTGGGGAGTGGTGAGCAGTTCTTC.

This clonotype was detected many times. This chain uses TRBV11-2 with TRBJ2-1; 8 bases are shared with TRBD2. J gave up 5 bases and V 5 bases, and 17 bases lay outside the gene matches. This CDR3 spans 18 amino acids. Germline V CDR1 and CDR2: SGHAT, FQNNGV. The CDR3 DNA reads as TGTGCCAGCAGCCGTAGCGGGAAGAGGCGCCCTATGGACAATGAGCAGTTCTTC. Residues: CASSRSGKRRPMDNEQFF.

The V and J genes are TRBV29-1 and TRBJ1-1; TRBD1 might be the D (6 bases). The V and J ends lost 1 base and 0 bases respectively, with 18 bases between them. The CDR3 has 17 amino acids. CDR1 is SQVTM, CDR2 ANQGSEA, per germline. In nucleotides, the CDR3 is TGCAGCGTTGAAGGGTGGGGGCGCGGAAGCATGAACACTGAAGCTTTCTTT. Its protein is CSVEGWGRGSMNTEAFF.

The chain couples TRBV7-3 to TRBJ2-1; possibly TRBD2 for D (6 bases). The germline V gene has CDR1 SGHTA and CDR2 FQGTGA. The CDR3 extends over 16 amino acids. V was trimmed by 4 bases and J by 0 bases, leaving 13 bases between them. The CDR3 DNA follows: TGTGCCAGCAGCTCAGGCGGGACCAGCTCCTACAATGAGCAGTTCTTC. Its protein product is CASSSGGTSSYNEQFF.

This clonotype was observed many times. The CDR3 sequence: CASSSGWPLSTDTQYF. The CDR3 DNA sequence: TGTGCCAGCAGTTCCGGGTGGCCCCTCAGCACAGATACGCAGTATTTT. The V and J genes are TRBV6-1 and TRBJ2-3; D is unresolved. In germline, CDR1 is MNHNS, CDR2 SASEGT. V was clipped by 5 bases and J by 0 bases, with 15 bases between them. This CDR3 comprises 16 residues.

Many counts were recorded for this clonotype. The chain is built from TRBV28 and TRBJ2-7; unclear D gene. CDR3 size: 11 residues. CDR1 is MDHEN and CDR2 is SYDVKM in the germline V gene. V dropped 6 bases and J dropped 3 bases, with 6 bases sitting between them. CDR3 in amino acids: CASRENYEQYF. The CDR3 DNA is TGTGCCAGCAGGGAAAACTACGAGCAGTACTTC.

This clonotype was counted between two and nine times. The V and J genes are TRBV7-9 and TRBJ1-4; tentative D call: TRBD1 (5 bases). Germline CDR1 and CDR2: SEHNR and FQNEAQ (reference sequence). CDR3 length equals 14 residues. V gave up 5 bases and J gave up 3 bases, with 10 bases separating them. The CDR3 DNA is TGTGCCAGCAGCCGACAGTCCCCTAATGAAAAACTGTTTTTT. Translating it yields CASSRQSPNEKLFF.

Notes on this clonotype: One junction end disagrees with the germline gene, perhaps due to a read error. CDR3 DNA: TGTGCCACCAGCAGAGCCGCAGTGGGACAGGGCCACGAGCAGTGCTTC. Its protein is CATSRAAVGQGHEQCF. This chain joins TRBV15 and TRBJ2-7, with TRBD1 matching over 9 bases. Germline V CDR1 and CDR2: LNHNV, YYDKDF (reference sequence). CDR3 size: 16 residues.

In its sample, this clonotype was seen many times. This chain joins TRBV12-3 or TRBV12-4 and TRBJ1-4, with D unclear. V gave up 7 bases and J gave up 6 bases, with 12 bases separating them. The CDR3 spans 13 residues. DNA for the CDR3: TGTGCCAGCAAAATTTCTGGGTATGAAAAACTGTTTTTT. Amino acids: CASKISGYEKLFF.

The V call is TRBV27, the J call TRBJ2-5; a possible D gene is TRBD2 (6 bases). Germline lookup yields CDR1 MNHEY and CDR2 SMNVEV (reference sequence). CDR3 size: 14 residues. V was cut by 2 bases and J by 5 bases, with 12 bases left in between. CDR3 protein: CASSLGGLSETQYF. The CDR3 DNA is TGTGCCAGCAGTTTAGGGGGACTTAGTGAGACCCAGTACTTC.

This chain's CDR3 is CSAPPGGLGDADTQYF. In nucleotides, the CDR3 is TGCAGTGCCCCTCCCGGCGGCCTCGGGGACGCAGATACGCAGTATTTT. The V and J genes are TRBV20-1 and TRBJ2-3; D might be TRBD1 or TRBD2, each matching 5 bases. V shed 6 bases and J shed 4 bases, with 23 bases lying between them. Germline V CDR1 and CDR2: DFQATT, SNEGSKA (reference sequence). The CDR3 loop spans 16 amino acids.

At least ten counts were recorded for this clonotype. This rearrangement joins TRBV6-1 to TRBJ2-7; D is perhaps TRBD1 (5 bases). Germline-derived CDR1 and CDR2 are MNHNS and SASEGT. There are 14 residues in the CDR3. The chain's CDR3 is CASDSTRPVYEQYF. The CDR3 DNA reads TGTGCGAGCGACAGTACACGGCCGGTCTACGAGCAGTACTTC.

The chain couples TRBV12-3 or TRBV12-4 to TRBJ2-3; D gene unclear. V shed 6 bases and J shed 5 bases, with 12 bases lying between them. The CDR3 runs to 13 residues. CDR3 sequence (DNA): TGTGCCAGCAGCCACGGGCGTTTAGATACGCAGTATTTT. Translated: CASSHGRLDTQYF.

This clonotype was observed at least ten times. This chain connects TRBV6-5 to TRBJ2-3; the D gene is possibly TRBD2 (5 bases). Germline CDR1 reads MNHEY; CDR2 reads SVGAGI. The CDR3 loop spans 15 amino acids. Trimming removed 2 bases from V and 4 bases from J, with 13 bases in between. The CDR3 reads CASSYEGLGADTQYF. The CDR3 DNA follows: TGTGCCAGCAGTTACGAGGGTTTAGGTGCAGATACGCAGTATTTT.

This clonotype has ten or more counts. The chain combines TRBV9 with TRBJ2-1, with TRBD1 identical over 7 bases. This CDR3 contains 14 residues. From germline, CDR1 is SGDLS and CDR2 YYNGEE. Trimming cost V 3 bases and J 6 bases; bases outside gene matches: 6. The CDR3 region has the DNA TGTGCCAGCAGCGCTACGACAGGGTTCAATGAGCAGTTCTTC. This gives the protein CASSATTGFNEQFF.

V is TRBV5-6 and J is TRBJ1-1; 7 nucleotides match TRBD1. Germline V gene data show CDR1 as SGHDT and CDR2 as YYEEEE. The CDR3 extends over 15 amino acids. V lost 4 bases to trimming and J lost 6 bases; unmatched junction nucleotides: 12. CDR3 in amino acids: CASSPTGRVAPEAFF. The CDR3 DNA is TGTGCCAGCAGCCCGACAGGGCGTGTTGCGCCTGAAGCTTTCTTT.

This clonotype came up many times. V is TRBV4-1 and J is TRBJ1-1; a weak D match, TRBD1 (6 bases). Germline CDR1 reads MGHRA; CDR2 reads YSYEKL. The CDR3 runs 16 residues. Trimming removed 1 base from V and 4 bases from J, with 16 bases in between. The CDR3 loop reads CASSQARGQHPTEAFF. The DNA for the CDR3 is TGCGCCAGCAGCCAAGCCCGGGGGCAGCACCCCACTGAAGCTTTCTTT.